Listed here are 14 T cell receptor beta chains from one sample, sequenced in a study of T cells in Graves' hyperthyroidism and ophthalmopathy (dated by TCRdb to the late 2010s). Libraries were constructed by multiplex PCR. Reads for this sample came from an Illumina HiSeq 2000. The TCR beta CDR3 regions were amplified from the RNA transcripts. The first round of RT-PCR for the TCR CDR3 was performed with the HTBI primer set and the Qiagen OneStep RT-PCR kit. TCRdb handled the public reads itself, with Q25 trimming in fastp and clone calling in MiXCR, and kept productive beta chains. Each entry is one CDR3 protein sequence, shown with its most common DNA and genes. Here the sample has about 540,000 distinct CDR3 sequences; around 42% occur a single time. Around 7.7% of the sample is held by the ten biggest clonotypes. The sequenced sample was peripheral blood or thyroid tissue (not recorded which). These receptors all come from a woman under 30 with Graves' hyperthyroidism.

This chain uses TRBV7-9 with TRBJ2-7, with 10 bases identical to TRBD1. CDR3 length equals 15 residues. V was pared by 5 bases and J by 3 bases, with 7 bases of the junction left unmatched. CDR1 is SEHNR and CDR2 is FQNEAQ in the germline V gene (reference sequence). Here the CDR3 reads CASSETGTGDYEQYF. Here the CDR3 DNA reads TGTGCCAGCAGCGAGACCGGGACAGGGGACTACGAGCAGTACTTC.

There are many counts of this clonotype. This chain uses TRBV9 with TRBJ1-1, with D unresolved. The V and J ends lost 0 bases and 3 bases respectively, with 12 bases between them. The germline CDR1 and CDR2 sequences are SGDLS and YYNGEE. This CDR3 has 15 amino acids. The CDR3, as DNA: TGTGCCAGCAGCGTAGGCGGCATGAGGTACACTGAAGCTTTCTTT. This translates into CASSVGGMRYTEAFF.

This clonotype was found many times. The chain carries TRBV24-1 and TRBJ1-2; 10 nucleotides match TRBD1. The CDR3 length is 16 residues. In germline, CDR1 is KGHDR, CDR2 SFDVKD. Trimming took 8 bases from V and 2 from J; bases not matched to a gene: 10. This CDR3 reads CATTRQGAYSNYGYTF. CDR3 in DNA: TGTGCCACCACCCGACAGGGGGCCTACTCAAACTATGGCTACACCTTC.

This clonotype turned up a few times. The chain joins TRBV18 to TRBJ2-7, with D unclear. The CDR3 sequence is 13 residues long. From germline, CDR1 is KGHSH and CDR2 LQKENI. The V and J ends lost 0 bases and 2 bases respectively, with 5 bases between them. The CDR3 here is CASSPPSAYEQYF. The CDR3 bases are TGTGCCAGCTCACCACCATCTGCCTACGAGCAGTACTTC.

This clonotype was found a few times. The chain employs TRBV5-1 and TRBJ1-6; TRBD1 matches at 8 bases. The CDR3 extends over 14 amino acids. Germline-derived CDR1 and CDR2 are SGHRS and YFSETQ. The J segment lost 7 bases and the V segment lost 5 bases, leaving 5 bases of the junction unmatched. The CDR3 region has the DNA TGCGCCAGCAGTTGGGACAGGAGGAATTCACCCCTCCACTTT. Amino acid sequence: CASSWDRRNSPLHF.

This clonotype was seen just once. The chain has TRBV7-9 and TRBJ2-2; TRBD1 agrees at 12 bases. V lost 4 bases, J lost 11 bases, and 2 bases stayed unmatched. Germline V gives CDR1 SEHNR, CDR2 FQNEAQ (reference sequence). This CDR3 comprises 13 residues. DNA of the CDR3: TGTGCCAGCAGCTCGGGGACAGGGGGCGAGCTGTTTTTT. Amino acids: CASSSGTGGELFF.

This clonotype was found many times. The chain has TRBV4-1 and TRBJ2-7, with TRBD2 matching 11 bases. CDR3 length equals 15 residues. V was clipped by 3 bases and J by 3 bases; unmatched bases: 4. Germline CDR1 is MGHRA and CDR2 is YSYEKL. The CDR3 DNA is TGCGCCAGCAGCCAGACTAGCGGGGACGTCTACGAGCAGTACTTC. It is translated as CASSQTSGDVYEQYF.

The chain links TRBV5-6 to TRBJ1-2; 9 positions match TRBD1. This CDR3 has 16 amino acids. Germline V gene lookup returns CDR1 SGHDT and CDR2 YYEEEE. The junction had 14 bases not matched to a gene; V was cut back by 5 bases and J by 6 bases. DNA of the CDR3: TGTGCCAGCAGTGAGTCGGGACAGGGTTATTCGCATGGCTACACCTTC. This translates into CASSESGQGYSHGYTF.

The rearrangement joins TRBV10-2 to TRBJ1-1, with a weak D call TRBD1 (5 bases). CDR1 is WSHSY and CDR2 is SAAADI in the germline V gene. V was trimmed by 6 bases and J by 7 bases, leaving 15 bases between them. The CDR3 is 13 amino acids. This CDR3 is CASRSGTSSEAFF. The CDR3, as DNA: TGCGCCAGCAGGTCCGGGACTAGCAGTGAAGCTTTCTTT.

The V gene is TRBV19, the J gene TRBJ2-1; the D is unclear. CDR1 and CDR2 (germline): LNHDA, SQIVND (reference sequence). The germline V and J ends were trimmed by 3 bases and 7 bases, with 13 bases remaining between them. The CDR3 length is 14 residues. CDR3 protein: CASSIRTIRNEQFF. The CDR3 region has the DNA TGTGCCAGTAGTATTAGAACTATTAGGAATGAGCAGTTCTTC.

The J gene is TRBJ2-7, the V gene TRBV20-1; D might be TRBD1 (6 bases). V was clipped by 1 base and J by 3 bases, with 13 bases between them. The length of the CDR3 is 14 residues. Germline V gene data show CDR1 as DFQATT and CDR2 as SNEGSKA (reference sequence). The CDR3 loop is CSARVQGHGYEQYF. The CDR3 DNA reads as TGCAGTGCTAGAGTACAGGGACACGGCTACGAGCAGTACTTC.

This clonotype occurred many times. The J gene is TRBJ2-7, the V gene TRBV11-2; 8 nucleotides agree with TRBD1. Germline lookup yields CDR1 SGHAT and CDR2 FQNNGV. The CDR3 length is 15 residues. V trimming: 4 bases; J trimming: 3 bases; junction bases outside the gene matches: 8. The CDR3 nucleotides are TGTGCCAGCAGCTGGGGACAGGACCGACACTACGAGCAGTACTTC. This codes for CASSWGQDRHYEQYF.

V gene TRBV12-3 or TRBV12-4 combines with J gene TRBJ2-2; D is unclear. The CDR3 covers 14 residues. The germline V and J ends were trimmed by 3 bases and 1 base, with 6 bases remaining between them. The CDR3 sequence is CASSLRRNTGELFF. In nucleotides, the CDR3 is TGTGCCAGCAGTTTGCGGCGGAACACCGGGGAGCTGTTTTTT.

This clonotype was counted many times. The final CDR3 position lacks the conserved phenylalanine or tryptophan, pointing to a likely read error. The chain carries TRBV24-1 and TRBJ1-5; D call uncertain. The CDR3 is 13 residues long. V lost 2 bases, J lost 1 base, and 2 bases lay in between. In germline, CDR1 is KGHDR, CDR2 SFDVKD. This chain's CDR3 is CATSDSSNQPQHL. In nucleotides, the CDR3 is TGTGCCACCAGTGATTCGAGCAATCAGCCCCAGCATTTG.